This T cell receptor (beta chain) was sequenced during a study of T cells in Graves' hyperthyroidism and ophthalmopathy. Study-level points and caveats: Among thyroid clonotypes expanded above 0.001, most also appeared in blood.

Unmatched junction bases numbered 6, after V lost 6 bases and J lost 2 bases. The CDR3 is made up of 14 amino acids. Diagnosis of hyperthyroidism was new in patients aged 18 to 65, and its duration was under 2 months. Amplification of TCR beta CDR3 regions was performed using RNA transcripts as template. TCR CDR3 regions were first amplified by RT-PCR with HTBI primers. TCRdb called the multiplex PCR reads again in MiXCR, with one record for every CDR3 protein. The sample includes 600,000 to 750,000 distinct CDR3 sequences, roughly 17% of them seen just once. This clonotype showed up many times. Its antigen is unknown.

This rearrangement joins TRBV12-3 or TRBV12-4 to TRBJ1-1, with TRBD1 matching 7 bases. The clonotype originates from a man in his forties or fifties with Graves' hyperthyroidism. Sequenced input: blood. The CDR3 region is CASSPTGRNTEAFF. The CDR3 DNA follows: TGTGCCAGCAGCCCGACAGGGAGAAACACTGAAGCTTTCTTT.